This T cell receptor beta chain was captured in a study of T cells in Graves' hyperthyroidism and ophthalmopathy. Background on the study: The blood sample was taken at first diagnosis, before treatment began. Regarding the study as a whole: In the blood, most expanded thyroid clonotypes above 0.001 appeared as well.

Amplified TCR beta CDR3 regions derived from RNA transcripts. HTBI primers were employed in a first-round RT-PCR of the TCR CDR3. TCRdb analysed the multiplex PCR reads with MiXCR anew, one entry per CDR3 protein. The sample shows around 520,000 distinct CDR3 sequences, approximately 25% of them seen only once. The CDR3 sequence is 17 residues long. CDR1 is MRHNA and CDR2 is SNTAGT in the germline V gene. With 6 bases clipped from V and 5 bases from J, the junction kept 18 bases outside the gene matches. This clonotype was observed at least ten times. The antigen is unknown. The TCR sequence derives from a woman in her 30s with Graves' ophthalmopathy. The sample comprised blood. V is TRBV6-4 and J is TRBJ1-2; 7 bases are a match to TRBD1. The CDR3: CASRLLDTPGQAYGYTF. The CDR3 DNA is TGTGCCAGCAGACTACTTGACACGCCTGGACAGGCATATGGCTACACCTTC.